These 20 T cell receptor beta chains originate from one sample sequenced in a study of T cell changes during pregnancy in multiple sclerosis. TCRdb's table, derived via immunoSEQ multiplex PCR, lists solely in-frame clones and lacks some. The data hold 50,000 to 70,000 clones, with about 92% observed a single time. This material consisted of peripheral blood, taken after pregnancy. The receptors stem from a female donor with multiple sclerosis, enrolled in a pregnancy study.

This chain links TRBV5-8 with TRBJ2-7; D may be TRBD1 (5 bases). Germline lookup yields CDR1 SGHTS and CDR2 YDEGEE. V lost 0 bases to trimming and J lost 5 bases, with 12 bases between them. This CDR3 region has 14 residues. CDR3 region: CASSLEVGAHEQYF. Written as DNA, the CDR3 is TGTGCCAGCAGCTTGGAGGTAGGGGCGCACGAGCAGTACTTC.

J is TRBJ2-5 and V is TRBV7-2; the match to TRBD2 covers 13 bases. Looked up from germline, CDR1 is SGHTA and CDR2 is FQGNSA. This CDR3 is 17 amino acids long. After removal of 5 bases from V and 3 bases from J, the junction contained 9 bases not matched to a gene. The CDR3 reads CASSPRGLAGFKETQYF. For the CDR3, the DNA is TGTGCCAGCAGCCCTCGGGGACTAGCGGGATTCAAAGAGACCCAGTACTTC.

The V and J genes are TRBV7-3 and TRBJ2-5; maybe TRBD2 (6 bases). The germline CDR1 and CDR2 sequences are SGHTA and FQGTGA. The CDR3 is 14 residues long. V gave up 5 bases and J gave up 5 bases, with 15 bases separating them. CDR3 protein: CASSQSGESETQYF. CDR3 DNA sequence: TGTGCCAGCAGCCAATCGGGAGAGAGTGAGACCCAGTACTTC.

The chain links TRBV7-3 to TRBJ2-5; tentatively, D is TRBD2 (5 bases). Trimming removed 2 bases from V and 4 bases from J, with 11 bases in between. CDR3 length: 14 amino acids. The V gene's germline CDR1 is SGHTA and CDR2 FQGTGA. In DNA, the CDR3 is TGTGCCAGCAGCTTATCGGGGTCCCCAGAGACCCAGTACTTC. This encodes CASSLSGSPETQYF.

This sequence joins TRBV18 and TRBJ2-2; D possibly corresponds to TRBD1 (5 bases). This CDR3 has 15 residues. Trimming left V 2 bases short and J 4 bases short, with 11 bases between. Germline V gene data show CDR1 as KGHSH and CDR2 as LQKENI. The CDR3, as DNA: TGTGCCAGCTCACCATCGGCCCAGGGCACCGGGGAGCTGTTTTTT. Protein: CASSPSAQGTGELFF.

The chain carries TRBV29-1 and TRBJ2-3, with 10 positions matching TRBD2. The germline CDR1 and CDR2 sequences are SQVTM and ANQGSEA. This CDR3 spans 14 amino acids. Losses at the gene ends were 8 bases for V and 6 bases for J; bases not matched to a gene: 11. The CDR3 DNA reads TGCAGCTCCAACCTAGCGGGAGCACTCGATACGCAGTATTTT. This translates into CSSNLAGALDTQYF.

This sequence joins TRBV20-1 and TRBJ2-7, with D perhaps TRBD2 (5 bases). Per the germline V gene, CDR1 is DFQATT and CDR2 is SNEGSKA (reference sequence). Trimming left V 7 bases short and J 5 bases short, with 12 bases between. CDR3 size: 11 residues. The CDR3 DNA is TGCAGTGGGCTAGCTCTCCACGAGCAGTACTTC. Translated, it gives CSGLALHEQYF.

V gene TRBV27 combines with J gene TRBJ2-7; TRBD2 matches 8 bases. The CDR3 has 13 amino acids. The germline V gene has CDR1 MNHEY and CDR2 SMNVEV (reference sequence). V lost 2 bases to trimming and J lost 3 bases; unmatched junction nucleotides: 0. The CDR3 is CASSLAGGYEQYF. CDR3 DNA: TGTGCCAGCAGTTTAGCGGGGGGCTACGAGCAGTACTTC.

This clone occurred once. The genes are TRBV4-3 and TRBJ2-7, with TRBD2 matching over 7 bases. Per germline, CDR1 LGHNA and CDR2 YSLEER. V was pared by 0 bases and J by 4 bases, with 6 bases of the junction left unmatched. CDR3 length: 15 residues. The CDR3 region is CASSQDRGGSYEQYF. In DNA form, the CDR3 reads TGCGCCAGCAGCCAAGATCGTGGCGGGAGTTACGAGCAGTACTTC.

The chain recombines TRBV4-1 with TRBJ2-3, with D uncertain. In germline, CDR1 is MGHRA, CDR2 YSYEKL. This CDR3 is 14 amino acids long. Trimming removed 1 base at V and 2 bases at J, with 7 bases between. In DNA form, the CDR3 reads TGCGCCAGCAGCCAAGTACAGATCACAGATACGCAGTATTTT. Protein product: CASSQVQITDTQYF.

The rearrangement joins TRBV6-5 to TRBJ2-2; D gene unclear. Trimming took 0 bases from V and 0 from J, leaving 5 bases between them. Germline V gene data show CDR1 as MNHEY and CDR2 as SVGAGI. CDR3 length: 15 amino acids. In nucleotides, the CDR3 is TGTGCCAGCAGTTACTCGCCAGCGAACACCGGGGAGCTGTTTTTT. Protein product: CASSYSPANTGELFF.

The V and J genes are TRBV19 and TRBJ1-1; 9 positions agree with TRBD1. J gave up 5 bases and V 4 bases, and 5 bases lay outside the gene matches. Germline CDR1 and CDR2: LNHDA and SQIVND (reference sequence). The CDR3 spans 14 residues. CDR3 nucleotide sequence: TGTGCCAGTAGTAGGGACAGGGAGAGAACTGAAGCTTTCTTT. Amino acids: CASSRDRERTEAFF.

This chain uses TRBV27 with TRBJ2-5; 7 bases agree with TRBD2. Trimming at V came to 8 bases and at J to 1 base, leaving 19 bases not matched to a gene. The length of the CDR3 is 18 residues. Germline CDR1 is MNHEY and CDR2 is SMNVEV (reference sequence). The chain's CDR3 is CASAGTTKGIGFQETQYF. As DNA, the CDR3 is TGTGCCAGCGCCGGGACTACTAAAGGGATAGGATTCCAAGAGACCCAGTACTTC.

The chain has TRBV7-9 and TRBJ2-5, with a tentative D call TRBD2 (6 bases). The V gene's germline CDR1 is SEHNR and CDR2 FQNEAQ (reference sequence). V lost 5 bases, J lost 1 base, and 11 bases lay in between. The CDR3 length is 14 residues. The CDR3 is CASSLRELQETQYF. The CDR3, as DNA: TGTGCCAGCAGCCTCCGGGAGCTCCAAGAGACCCAGTACTTC.

By its share, this clone is medium-sized. Other nucleotide sequences from this sample produce the same CDR3. This chain connects TRBV6-1 to TRBJ2-7; D possibly corresponds to TRBD2 (5 bases). The CDR3 sequence is 14 residues long. Trimming pared 3 bases from V and 0 bases from J, leaving 9 bases between. Germline CDR1 is MNHNS and CDR2 is SASEGT. For the CDR3, the DNA is TGTGCCAGCAGTGAGGGAGAGACCTCCTACGAGCAGTACTTC. Translation gives CASSEGETSYEQYF.

The chain carries TRBV5-1 and TRBJ1-2, with 10 bases fitting TRBD1. The V gene end was trimmed by 0 bases and the J gene end by 8 bases; junction bases not matched to a gene: 7. The CDR3 loop spans 15 amino acids. Germline CDR1 is SGHRS and CDR2 is YFSETQ. The CDR3, as DNA: TGCGCCAGCAGCTTGGAAGGGACAGGGGTGGACGGCTACACCTTC. Translated, it gives CASSLEGTGVDGYTF.

This chain links TRBV7-2 with TRBJ1-2; the D is unclear. Trimming removed 5 bases at V and 5 bases at J, with 15 bases between. The CDR3 contains 14 residues. The germline gives CDR1 SGHTA, CDR2 FQGNSA. Here the CDR3 reads CASSDGRALYGYTF. Here the CDR3 DNA reads TGTGCCAGCAGCGATGGGAGAGCTTTATATGGCTACACCTTC.

This rearrangement joins TRBV19 to TRBJ2-3, with 12 bases aligning to TRBD2. The CDR3 runs to 17 residues. Germline CDR1 and CDR2: LNHDA and SQIVND (reference sequence). V lost 5 bases, J lost 1 base, and 7 bases stayed unmatched. The DNA for the CDR3 is TGTGCCAGTAGTTACGTTCTAGCGGGAGGGGGCACAGATACGCAGTATTTT. Residues: CASSYVLAGGGTDTQYF.

The V call is TRBV5-1, the J call TRBJ2-3; no definite D call. With 0 bases removed from V and 0 bases from J, the gap between germline ends came to 5 bases. The CDR3 is 14 amino acids. Germline V gene sequence: CDR1 SGHRS, CDR2 YFSETQ. In DNA, the CDR3 is TGCGCCAGCAGCTTGGCCTCTAGCACAGATACGCAGTATTTT. Translating gives CASSLASSTDTQYF. Full variable domain (remainder filled in from reference TRBV5-1 and TRBJ2-3): KAGVTQTPRYLIKTRGQQVTLSCSPISGHRSVSWYQQTPGQGLQFLFEYFSETQRNKGNFPGRFSGRQFSNSRSEMNVSTLELGDSALYLCASSLASSTDTQYFGPGTRLTVL.

The chain carries TRBV6-1 and TRBJ2-1, with a tentative D call TRBD1 (6 bases). CDR1 and CDR2 from the germline V gene are MNHNS and SASEGT. Trimming left V 0 bases short and J 4 bases short, with 16 bases between. This CDR3 is built from 17 residues. CDR3 coding DNA: TGTGCCAGCAGTGAAGCTCGGAGGAACAGGGTGTACAATGAGCAGTTCTTC. Translating gives CASSEARRNRVYNEQFF.